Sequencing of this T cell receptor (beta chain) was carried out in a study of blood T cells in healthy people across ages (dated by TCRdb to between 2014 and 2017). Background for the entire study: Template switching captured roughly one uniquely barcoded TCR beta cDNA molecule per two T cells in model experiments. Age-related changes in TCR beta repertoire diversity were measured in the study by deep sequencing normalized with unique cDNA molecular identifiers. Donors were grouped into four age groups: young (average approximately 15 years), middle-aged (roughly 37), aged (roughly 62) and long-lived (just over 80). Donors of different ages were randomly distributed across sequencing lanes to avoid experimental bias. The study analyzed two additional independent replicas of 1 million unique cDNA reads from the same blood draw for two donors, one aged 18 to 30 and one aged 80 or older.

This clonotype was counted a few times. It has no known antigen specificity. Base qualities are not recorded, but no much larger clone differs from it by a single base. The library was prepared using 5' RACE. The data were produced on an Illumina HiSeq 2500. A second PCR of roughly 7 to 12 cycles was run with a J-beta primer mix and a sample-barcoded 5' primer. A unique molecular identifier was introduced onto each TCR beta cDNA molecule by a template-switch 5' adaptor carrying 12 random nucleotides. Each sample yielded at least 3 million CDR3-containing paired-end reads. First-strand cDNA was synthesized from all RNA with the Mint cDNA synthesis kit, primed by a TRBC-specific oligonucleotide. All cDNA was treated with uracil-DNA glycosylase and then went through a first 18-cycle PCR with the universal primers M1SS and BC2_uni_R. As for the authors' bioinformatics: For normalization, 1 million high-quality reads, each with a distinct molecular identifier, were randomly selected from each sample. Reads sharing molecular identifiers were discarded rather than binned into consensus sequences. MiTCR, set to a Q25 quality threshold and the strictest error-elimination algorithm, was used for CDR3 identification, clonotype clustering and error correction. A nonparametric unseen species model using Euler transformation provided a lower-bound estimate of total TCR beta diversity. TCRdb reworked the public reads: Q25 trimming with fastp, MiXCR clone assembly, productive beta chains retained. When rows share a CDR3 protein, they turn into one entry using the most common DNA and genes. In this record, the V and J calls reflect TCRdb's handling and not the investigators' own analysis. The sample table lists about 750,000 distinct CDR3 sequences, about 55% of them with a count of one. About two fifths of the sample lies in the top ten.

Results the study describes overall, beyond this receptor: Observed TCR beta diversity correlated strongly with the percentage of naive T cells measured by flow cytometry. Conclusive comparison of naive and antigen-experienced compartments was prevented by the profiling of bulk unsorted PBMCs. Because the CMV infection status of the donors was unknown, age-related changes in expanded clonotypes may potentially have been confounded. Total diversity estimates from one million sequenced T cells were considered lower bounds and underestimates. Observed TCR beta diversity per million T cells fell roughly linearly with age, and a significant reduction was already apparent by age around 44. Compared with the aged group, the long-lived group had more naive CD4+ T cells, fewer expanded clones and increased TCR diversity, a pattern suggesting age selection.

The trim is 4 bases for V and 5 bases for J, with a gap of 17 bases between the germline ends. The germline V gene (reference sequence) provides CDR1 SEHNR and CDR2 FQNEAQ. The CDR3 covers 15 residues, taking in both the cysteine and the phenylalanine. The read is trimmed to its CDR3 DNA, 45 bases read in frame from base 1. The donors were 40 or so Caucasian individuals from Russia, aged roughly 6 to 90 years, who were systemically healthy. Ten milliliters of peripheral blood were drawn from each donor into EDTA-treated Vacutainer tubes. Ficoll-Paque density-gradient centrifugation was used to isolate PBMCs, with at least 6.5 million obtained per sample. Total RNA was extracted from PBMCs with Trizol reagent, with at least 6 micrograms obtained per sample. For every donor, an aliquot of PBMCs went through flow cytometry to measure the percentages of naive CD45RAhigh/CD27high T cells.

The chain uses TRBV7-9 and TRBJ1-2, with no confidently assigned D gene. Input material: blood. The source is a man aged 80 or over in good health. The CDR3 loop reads CASSSSPSQGYGYTF. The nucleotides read TGTGCCAGCAGCTCCAGTCCTAGCCAAGGGTATGGCTACACCTTC.